The present T cell receptor (beta chain) was sequenced within a study of cytomegalovirus exposure and HLA in healthy donors. General study results and limits: Later on, an analysis tied under 20,000 TCR beta sequences to HLA alleles at 0.05 false discovery rate. A few CMV-associated chains were confirmed in vitro to be specific for CMV antigens.

About this clone itself: The antigen remains undetermined.

The CDR3 consists of 14 residues. V lost 4 bases and J 5 bases, leaving 16 bases between the germline ends. Germline V gene data show CDR1 as SGDLS and CDR2 as YYNGEE. Each of the donors was a healthy bone marrow donor. The primer mix had 60 Vbeta and 13 Jbeta primers. TCRdb's copy holds only in-frame clones and misses some; the assay was immunoSEQ multiplex PCR. The sample yields 200,000 to 250,000 clones, around 80% seen once. This TCR came from a woman in her sixties or seventies in good health and CMV-seropositive. The chain has TRBV9 and TRBJ2-7; no firm D call. The sequenced sample was PBMCs. Here the CDR3 DNA reads TGTGCCAGCAGCCCCCAGGTTGCAGCCCACGAGCAGTACTTC. Translated, it gives CASSPQVAAHEQYF.